This entry lists 22 T cell receptor beta chains sequenced from one sample in a study of T cell clones after liver transplantation. The protocol was immunoSEQ multiplex PCR, while the TCRdb copy is restricted to in-frame clones and leaves out a portion. The data contain around 78,000 clones, approximately 87% of them singletons. Sequences were derived from CD4+ T cells from blood, sampled at the 22-month timepoint. All receptors come from a human patient who received a liver transplant. Some of these T cells may belong to the graft donor.

The sample holds a few counts of this clone. The chain employs TRBV5-4 and TRBJ2-7, with 9 bases identical to TRBD1. CDR1 and CDR2 (germline): SGHNT, YYREEE (reference sequence). The length of the CDR3 is 15 residues. V was pared by 0 bases and J by 2 bases, with 3 bases of the junction left unmatched. CDR3 DNA: TGTGCCAGCAGCTTGGGACAGGGGGAAGCCTACGAGCAGTACTTC. This sequence encodes CASSLGQGEAYEQYF.

The V and J genes are TRBV2 and TRBJ2-1, with TRBD2 identical over 7 bases. This CDR3 comprises 14 residues. J lost 6 bases, V lost 4 bases, and 6 bases had no gene match. The germline V gene encodes CDR1 SNHLY and CDR2 FYNNEI. CDR3 DNA: TGTGCCAGCAGTGCGGCGGGAGAGGGCAATGAGCAGTTCTTC. Amino acids: CASSAAGEGNEQFF.

The V gene is TRBV4-3, the J gene TRBJ2-7; weak D call: TRBD1 (5 bases). CDR3 length: 14 residues. V was cut by 1 base and J by 3 bases, with 10 bases left in between. Germline values: CDR1 LGHNA, CDR2 YSLEER. CDR3 nucleotides: TGCGCCAGCAGCCAAGCCAGGGCTAGCTACGAGCAGTACTTC. Translation gives CASSQARASYEQYF.

This clone was observed a few times. The gene calls are TRBV4-2 and TRBJ1-5; D not resolved. V shed 2 bases and J shed 4 bases, with 9 bases lying between them. The germline CDR1 and CDR2 sequences are LGHNA and YNFKEQ. The CDR3 has 14 amino acids. The CDR3 DNA is TGTGCCAGCAGCCAATCGGACGGGAATCAGCCCCAGCATTTT. This encodes CASSQSDGNQPQHF.

This clone has more than one count but fewer than ten. V usage is TRBV4-3 and J usage is TRBJ2-3; TRBD2 agrees at 9 bases. Per germline, CDR1 LGHNA and CDR2 YSLEER. The CDR3 consists of 17 residues. The V segment lost 4 bases and the J segment 0 bases; nucleotides outside the gene matches: 8. CDR3 protein: CASSLTGLAGSTDTQYF. The CDR3 nucleotides read TGCGCCAGCAGCCTAACTGGGCTAGCGGGAAGCACAGATACGCAGTATTTT.

V gene TRBV13 combines with J gene TRBJ1-6, with a tentative D call TRBD1 (6 bases). The CDR3 has 17 residues. The V gene's germline CDR1 is PRHDT and CDR2 FYEKMQ (reference sequence). V was clipped by 5 bases and J by 6 bases, with 20 bases between them. The CDR3: CASSPLTTGTRNSPLHF. In nucleotides, the CDR3 is TGTGCCAGCAGCCCGCTGACAACCGGGACACGTAATTCACCCCTCCACTTT.

A few counts support this clone. The genes are TRBV7-2 and TRBJ2-7; 11 bases are a match to TRBD2. CDR3 length: 15 residues. V shed 3 bases and J 5 bases; nucleotides not matched to a gene: 6. Germline CDR1 and CDR2: SGHTA and FQGNSA. The CDR3 spells CASSLMTSGVDEQYF. The CDR3 bases are TGTGCCAGCAGCTTGATGACTAGCGGGGTTGACGAGCAGTACTTC.

This clone is medium-sized in the sample. The rearrangement links TRBV4-3 to TRBJ2-7; 9 bases line up with TRBD2. J was trimmed by 5 bases and V by 1 base; bases with no gene match: 9. CDR1 and CDR2 (germline): LGHNA, YSLEER. This CDR3 is built from 16 residues. The CDR3 region has the DNA TGCGCCAGCAGCCAAGCCAATAGCGGGAGAGGCGACGAGCAGTACTTC. Translation: CASSQANSGRGDEQYF.

The rearrangement joins TRBV7-2 to TRBJ2-1, with TRBD2 matching 11 bases. CDR3 length: 14 residues. Germline loops: CDR1 SGHTA, CDR2 FQGNSA. V shed 5 bases and J 14 bases; nucleotides not matched to a gene: 11. Here the CDR3 DNA reads TGTGCCAGCAGCCCTGGAGTAGCGGGAGGGCCTGAGTTCTTC. Protein: CASSPGVAGGPEFF.

V and J are TRBV28 and TRBJ1-1; a possible D gene is TRBD1 (5 bases). CDR1 and CDR2 (germline): MDHEN, SYDVKM. V was trimmed by 6 bases and J by 7 bases, leaving 12 bases between them. The CDR3 covers 12 residues. CDR3 nucleotides: TGTGCCAGCAGGGGGCCTTCGCGTGAAGCTTTCTTT. Its protein is CASRGPSREAFF.

In the case of this clone: Within the sample, other DNA sequences also encode this same CDR3. V gene TRBV5-1 combines with J gene TRBJ2-5; TRBD1 agrees at 11 bases. The CDR3 runs to 16 residues. Trimming removed 4 bases from V and 0 bases from J; junction bases left unmatched: 5. Germline CDR1 is SGHRS and CDR2 is YFSETQ. CDR3 sequence: CASSPGTGGYQETQYF. The CDR3 nucleotides read TGCGCCAGCAGCCCAGGGACAGGGGGTTACCAAGAGACCCAGTACTTC. Full variable domain (remainder filled in from reference TRBV5-1 and TRBJ2-5): KAGVTQTPRYLIKTRGQQVTLSCSPISGHRSVSWYQQTPGQGLQFLFEYFSETQRNKGNFPGRFSGRQFSNSRSEMNVSTLELGDSALYLCASSPGTGGYQETQYFGPGTRLLVL.

The chain couples TRBV28 to TRBJ2-5; D is possibly TRBD1 (6 bases). This CDR3 is 14 amino acids long. V lost 5 bases and J lost 1, with 11 bases in between. Germline V gives CDR1 MDHEN, CDR2 SYDVKM. DNA of the CDR3: TGTGCCAGCAGTCTAGGACAGTTCCAAGAGACCCAGTACTTC. This codes for CASSLGQFQETQYF.

The chain has TRBV9 and TRBJ1-1; the D is unclear. This CDR3 region has 12 residues. The germline gives CDR1 SGDLS, CDR2 YYNGEE. V was trimmed by 1 base and J by 5 bases, leaving 6 bases between them. The CDR3 reads CASSVSETEAFF. The CDR3 coding sequence is TGTGCCAGCAGCGTAAGTGAAACTGAAGCTTTCTTT. The full variable domain, in which reference TRBV9 and TRBJ1-1 provide the parts outside the CDR3, is DSGVTQTPKHLITATGQRVTLRCSPRSGDLSVYWYQQSLDQGLQFLIQYYNGEERAKGNILERFSAQQFPDLHSELNLSSLELGDSALYFCASSVSETEAFFGQGTRLTVV.

V and J are TRBV5-4 and TRBJ1-4, with D possibly matching TRBD1 (5 bases). Germline loops: CDR1 SGHNT, CDR2 YYREEE (reference sequence). V was clipped by 1 base and J by 3 bases, with 10 bases between them. This CDR3 contains 15 residues. Here the CDR3 reads CASSLTGTANEKLFF. The CDR3 nucleotides read TGTGCCAGCAGCTTGACCGGGACTGCTAATGAAAAACTGTTTTTT.

The chain is built from TRBV5-1 and TRBJ2-6; unclear D gene. V gave up 7 bases and J gave up 2 bases, with 13 bases separating them. CDR1 SGHRS and CDR2 YFSETQ come from the germline V gene. This CDR3 has 15 residues. CDR3 DNA sequence: TGCGCCAGCCAAACCTCGACGGCTGGGGCCAACGTCCTGACTTTC. Translating gives CASQTSTAGANVLTF.

This chain links TRBV9 with TRBJ2-5; 10 nucleotides match TRBD2. The germline V gene has CDR1 SGDLS and CDR2 YYNGEE. This CDR3 is built from 14 residues. The ends lost 1 base at V and 4 bases at J; junction bases unmatched: 1. CDR3 loop: CASSVTSGVETQYF. CDR3 DNA: TGTGCCAGCAGCGTAACTAGCGGGGTAGAGACCCAGTACTTC.

This chain joins TRBV7-3 and TRBJ2-5, with D perhaps matching TRBD2 (6 bases). This CDR3 region has 14 residues. Germline V gene data show CDR1 as SGHTA and CDR2 as FQGTGA. V lost 4 bases, J lost 6 bases, and 15 bases lay in between. DNA of the CDR3: TGTGCCAGCAGCTCGACCCCGGGACTTAAGACCCAGTACTTC. Translation: CASSSTPGLKTQYF. The whole variable domain, remainder taken from reference TRBV7-3 and TRBJ2-5, is GAGVSQTPSNKVTEKGKYVELRCDPISGHTALYWYRQSLGQGPEFLIYFQGTGAADDSGLPNDRFFAVRPEGSVSTLKIQRTERGDSAVYLCASSSTPGLKTQYFGPGTRLLVL.

V gene TRBV29-1 combines with J gene TRBJ2-7; TRBD2 aligns across 7 bases. Trimming at V came to 0 bases and at J to 3 bases, leaving 8 bases not matched to a gene. This CDR3 spans 15 amino acids. CDR1 and CDR2 (germline): SQVTM, ANQGSEA. CDR3: CSVEEVGTGGYEQYF. The CDR3 DNA reads as TGCAGCGTTGAAGAGGTCGGGACGGGGGGCTACGAGCAGTACTTC.

This clone was recorded once. The same CDR3 is also encoded by other DNA sequences in this sample. This rearrangement joins TRBV5-1 to TRBJ2-2; 7 nucleotides line up with TRBD2. This CDR3 is built from 15 residues. Germline V gives CDR1 SGHRS, CDR2 YFSETQ. V shed 4 bases, J shed 0 bases, and the junction held 3 bases outside the gene matches. Written as DNA, the CDR3 is TGCGCCAGCAGCCCGGGGGGAGCGAACACCGGGGAGCTGTTTTTT. Residues: CASSPGGANTGELFF.

V usage is TRBV7-2 and J usage is TRBJ1-4, with D tentatively TRBD1 (6 bases). This CDR3 has 13 amino acids. Germline V CDR1 and CDR2: SGHTA, FQGNSA. The V and J ends lost 5 bases and 5 bases respectively, with 9 bases between them. CDR3 region: CASSLGANEKLFF. As DNA, the CDR3 is TGTGCCAGCAGCCTGGGGGCGAATGAAAAACTGTTTTTT. The entire variable domain, with the rest obtained from reference TRBV7-2 and TRBJ1-4, is as follows: GAGVSQSPSNKVTEKGKDVELRCDPISGHTALYWYRQSLGQGLEFLIYFQGNSAPDKSGLPSDRFSAERTGGSVSTLTIQRTQQEDSAVYLCASSLGANEKLFFGSGTQLSVL.

Concerning this clone itself: This sample includes further DNA sequences coding for the same CDR3. V usage is TRBV5-1 and J usage is TRBJ1-1; TRBD1 is a possible D gene (6 bases). Germline CDR1 is SGHRS and CDR2 is YFSETQ. V dropped 5 bases and J dropped 1 base, with 12 bases sitting between them. This CDR3 is 14 amino acids long. The CDR3 here is CASSYGGGNTEAFF. The CDR3 DNA follows: TGCGCCAGCAGTTACGGAGGGGGGAACACTGAAGCTTTCTTT.

CDR3 sequence (DNA): TGTGCCAGCAGCCCTCGTTGGCGGGACAGGGGTGAAAAACTGTTTTTT. This translates into CASSPRWRDRGEKLFF. The chain carries TRBV7-9 and TRBJ1-4; 10 bases are a match to TRBD1. J gave up 7 bases and V 5 bases, and 10 bases lay outside the gene matches. The germline V gene has CDR1 SEHNR and CDR2 FQNEAQ (reference sequence). CDR3 length: 16 amino acids. Based on the CDR3 plus reference TRBV7-9 and TRBJ1-4, the full variable domain is DTGVSQNPRHKITKRGQNVTFRCDPISEHNRLYWYRQTLGQGPEFLTYFQNEAQLEKSRLLSDRFSAERPKGSFSTLEIQRTEQGDSAMYLCASSPRWRDRGEKLFFGSGTQLSVL.